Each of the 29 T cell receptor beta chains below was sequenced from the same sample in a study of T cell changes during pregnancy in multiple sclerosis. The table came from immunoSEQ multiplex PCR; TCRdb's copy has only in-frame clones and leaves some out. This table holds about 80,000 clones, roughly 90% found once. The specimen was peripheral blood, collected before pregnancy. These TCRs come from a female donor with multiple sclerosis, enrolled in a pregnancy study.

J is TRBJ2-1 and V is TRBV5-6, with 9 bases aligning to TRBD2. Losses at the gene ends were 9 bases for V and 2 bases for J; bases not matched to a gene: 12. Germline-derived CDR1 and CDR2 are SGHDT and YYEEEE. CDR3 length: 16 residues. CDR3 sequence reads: CATTRERGDTYNEQFF. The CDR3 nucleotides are TGTGCCACCACGAGGGAGCGGGGGGACACCTACAATGAGCAGTTCTTC.

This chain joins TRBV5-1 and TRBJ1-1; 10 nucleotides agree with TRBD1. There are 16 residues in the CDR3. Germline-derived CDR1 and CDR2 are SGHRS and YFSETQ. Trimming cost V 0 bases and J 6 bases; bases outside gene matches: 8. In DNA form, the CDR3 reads TGCGCCAGCAGCTTGGATACCGACAGGGGGCGGCCTGAAGCTTTCTTT. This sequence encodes CASSLDTDRGRPEAFF. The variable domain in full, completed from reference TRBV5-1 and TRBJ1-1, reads KAGVTQTPRYLIKTRGQQVTLSCSPISGHRSVSWYQQTPGQGLQFLFEYFSETQRNKGNFPGRFSGRQFSNSRSEMNVSTLELGDSALYLCASSLDTDRGRPEAFFGQGTRLTVV.

The CDR3 is CAIPRVLNEKLFF. The CDR3, as DNA: TGTGCCATCCCGCGTGTCCTAAATGAAAAACTGTTTTTT. This chain joins TRBV6-5 and TRBJ1-4; D gene unclear. The CDR3 is 13 amino acids. V was cut by 10 bases and J by 5 bases, with 14 bases left in between. Germline V gives CDR1 MNHEY, CDR2 SVGAGI.

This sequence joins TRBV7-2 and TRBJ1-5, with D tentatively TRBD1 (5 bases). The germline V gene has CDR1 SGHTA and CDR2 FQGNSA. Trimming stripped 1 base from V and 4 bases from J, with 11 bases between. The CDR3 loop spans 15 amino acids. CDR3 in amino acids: CASSLGGTQNQPQHF. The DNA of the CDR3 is TGTGCCAGCAGCTTAGGCGGGACTCAGAATCAGCCCCAGCATTTT.

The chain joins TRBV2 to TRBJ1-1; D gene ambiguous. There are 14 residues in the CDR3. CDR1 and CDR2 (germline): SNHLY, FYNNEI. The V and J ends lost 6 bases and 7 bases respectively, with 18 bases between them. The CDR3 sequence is CASSSPDGAFEAFF. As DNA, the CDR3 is TGTGCCAGCAGCTCCCCTGATGGAGCCTTTGAAGCTTTCTTT.

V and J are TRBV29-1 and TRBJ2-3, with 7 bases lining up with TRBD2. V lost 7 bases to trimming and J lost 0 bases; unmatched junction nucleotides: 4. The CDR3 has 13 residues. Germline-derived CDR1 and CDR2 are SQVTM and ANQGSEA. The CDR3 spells CSGKRGSTDTQYF. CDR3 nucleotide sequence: TGCAGCGGGAAGCGGGGAAGCACAGATACGCAGTATTTT.

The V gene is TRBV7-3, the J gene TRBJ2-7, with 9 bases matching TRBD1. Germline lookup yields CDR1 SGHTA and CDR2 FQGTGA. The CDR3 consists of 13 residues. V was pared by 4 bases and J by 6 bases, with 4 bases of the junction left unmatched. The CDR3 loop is CASSSTGGREQYF. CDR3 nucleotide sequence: TGTGCCAGCAGCTCGACAGGGGGACGCGAGCAGTACTTC.

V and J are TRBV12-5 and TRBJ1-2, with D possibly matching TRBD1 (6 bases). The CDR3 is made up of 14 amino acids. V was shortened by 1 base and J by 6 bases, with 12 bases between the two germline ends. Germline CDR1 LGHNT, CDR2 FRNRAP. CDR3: CASGLGLTGDGYTF. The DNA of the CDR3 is TGTGCTAGTGGTTTGGGCCTGACAGGAGATGGCTACACCTTC.

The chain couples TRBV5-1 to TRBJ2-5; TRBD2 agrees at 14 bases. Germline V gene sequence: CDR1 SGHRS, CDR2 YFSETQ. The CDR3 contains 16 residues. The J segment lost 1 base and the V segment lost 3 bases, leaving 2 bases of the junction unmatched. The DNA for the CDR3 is TGCGCCAGCAGCTCCGGACTAGCGGGGGGCCAAGAGACCCAGTACTTC. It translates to CASSSGLAGGQETQYF.

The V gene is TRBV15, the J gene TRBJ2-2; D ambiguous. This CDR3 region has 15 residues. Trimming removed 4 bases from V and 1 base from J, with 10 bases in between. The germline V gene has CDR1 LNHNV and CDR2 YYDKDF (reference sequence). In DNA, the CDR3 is TGTGCCACCAGCATAAGCTCGATGAACACCGGGGAGCTGTTTTTT. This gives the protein CATSISSMNTGELFF.

The CDR3 loop reads CASSLSGGTDTQYF. The CDR3 DNA reads TGTGCCAGCAGCTTGAGCGGGGGCACAGATACGCAGTATTTT. The genes are TRBV5-6 and TRBJ2-3; TRBD2 aligns across 7 bases. The CDR3 totals 14 residues. The J segment lost 1 base and the V segment lost 1 base, leaving 0 bases of the junction unmatched. Germline CDR1 and CDR2: SGHDT and YYEEEE.

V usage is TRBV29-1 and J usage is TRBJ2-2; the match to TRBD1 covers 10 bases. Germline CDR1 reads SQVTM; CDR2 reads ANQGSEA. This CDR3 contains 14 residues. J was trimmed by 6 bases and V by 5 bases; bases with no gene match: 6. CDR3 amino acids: CSVLPGQGSGELFF. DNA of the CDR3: TGCAGCGTTCTTCCGGGACAGGGGTCCGGGGAGCTGTTTTTT.

The CDR3 loop reads CASSSGQTQETQYF. The CDR3 bases are TGTGCCAGCAGTTCAGGACAGACGCAAGAGACCCAGTACTTC. The chain carries TRBV28 and TRBJ2-5; D possibly corresponds to TRBD1 (6 bases). CDR3 length equals 14 residues. V was cut by 4 bases and J by 2 bases, with 11 bases left in between. Germline CDR1 reads MDHEN; CDR2 reads SYDVKM. Complete variable domain (other parts from reference TRBV28 and TRBJ2-5): DVKVTQSSRYLVKRTGEKVFLECVQDMDHENMFWYRQDPGLGLRLIYFSYDVKMKEKGDIPEGYSVSREKKERFSLILESASTNQTSMYLCASSSGQTQETQYFGPGTRLLVL.

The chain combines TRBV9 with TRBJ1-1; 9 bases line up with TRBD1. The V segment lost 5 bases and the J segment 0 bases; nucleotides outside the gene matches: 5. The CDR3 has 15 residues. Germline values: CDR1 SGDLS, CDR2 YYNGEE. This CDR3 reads CASRPTGGMNTEAFF. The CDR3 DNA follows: TGTGCCAGCAGGCCAACAGGGGGCATGAACACTGAAGCTTTCTTT.

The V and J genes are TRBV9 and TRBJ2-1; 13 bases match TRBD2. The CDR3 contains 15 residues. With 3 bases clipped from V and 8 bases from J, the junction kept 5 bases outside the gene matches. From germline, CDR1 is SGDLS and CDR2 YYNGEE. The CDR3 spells CASSELAGGPHEQFF. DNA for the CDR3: TGTGCCAGCAGCGAACTAGCGGGGGGGCCCCATGAGCAGTTCTTC.

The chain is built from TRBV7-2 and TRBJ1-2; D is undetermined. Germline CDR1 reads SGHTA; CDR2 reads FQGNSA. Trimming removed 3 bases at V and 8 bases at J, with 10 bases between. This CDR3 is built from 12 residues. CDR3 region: CASSFPGRGYTF. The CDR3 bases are TGTGCCAGCAGCTTCCCGGGGAGGGGCTACACCTTC.

This CDR3 is CASSLPGRSYGYTF. CDR3 bases: TGTGCCAGCAGCTTACCAGGGAGGAGCTATGGCTACACCTTC. The genes are TRBV7-2 and TRBJ1-2; tentative D call: TRBD1 (5 bases). This CDR3 contains 14 residues. Germline V lookup: CDR1 SGHTA, CDR2 FQGNSA. The V end was cut by 2 bases, the J end by 4 bases, with 11 bases between.

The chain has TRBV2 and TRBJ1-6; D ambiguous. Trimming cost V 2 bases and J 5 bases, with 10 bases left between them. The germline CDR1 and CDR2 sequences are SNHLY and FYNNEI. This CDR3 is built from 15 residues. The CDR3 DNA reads TGTGCCAGCAGTGAACGGGCCGGGAATAATTCACCCCTCCACTTT. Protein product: CASSERAGNNSPLHF.

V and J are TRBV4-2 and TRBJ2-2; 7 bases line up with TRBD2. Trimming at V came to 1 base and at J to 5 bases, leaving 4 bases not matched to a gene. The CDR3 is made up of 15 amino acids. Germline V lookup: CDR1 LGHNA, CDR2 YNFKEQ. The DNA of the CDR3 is TGTGCCAGCAGCCAAGGGTTCGGGAGGACCGGGGAGCTGTTTTTT. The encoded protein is CASSQGFGRTGELFF.

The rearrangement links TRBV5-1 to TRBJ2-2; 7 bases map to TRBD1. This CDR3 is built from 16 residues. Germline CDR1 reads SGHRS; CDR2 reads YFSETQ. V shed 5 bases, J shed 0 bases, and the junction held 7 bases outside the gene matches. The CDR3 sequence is CASRPAGTANTGELFF. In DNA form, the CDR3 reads TGCGCCAGCAGACCAGCAGGGACAGCGAACACCGGGGAGCTGTTTTTT.

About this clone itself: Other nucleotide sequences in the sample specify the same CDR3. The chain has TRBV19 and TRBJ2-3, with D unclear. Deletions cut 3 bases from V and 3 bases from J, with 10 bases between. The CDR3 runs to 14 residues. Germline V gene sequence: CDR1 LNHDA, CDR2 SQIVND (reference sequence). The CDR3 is CASSMGRVTDTQYF. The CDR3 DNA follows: TGTGCCAGTAGTATGGGCAGAGTAACAGATACGCAGTATTTT.

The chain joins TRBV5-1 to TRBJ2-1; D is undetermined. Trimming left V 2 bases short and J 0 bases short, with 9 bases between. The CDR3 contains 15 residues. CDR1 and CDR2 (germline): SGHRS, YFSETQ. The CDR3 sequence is CASSFSTSSYNEQFF. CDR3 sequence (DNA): TGCGCCAGCAGCTTCAGTACCAGCTCCTACAATGAGCAGTTCTTC.

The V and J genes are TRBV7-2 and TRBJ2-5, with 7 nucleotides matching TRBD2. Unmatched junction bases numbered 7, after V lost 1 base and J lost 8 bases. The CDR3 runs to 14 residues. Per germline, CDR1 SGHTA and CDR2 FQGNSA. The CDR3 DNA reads TGTGCCAGCAGCTTAGATCGACTAGCCAAAACCCAGTACTTC. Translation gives CASSLDRLAKTQYF.

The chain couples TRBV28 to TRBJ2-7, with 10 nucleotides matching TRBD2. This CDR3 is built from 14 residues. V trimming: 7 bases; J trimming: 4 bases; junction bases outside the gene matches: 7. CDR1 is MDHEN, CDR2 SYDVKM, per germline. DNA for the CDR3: TGTGCCAGCATCTTAAGCGGGGGGGTTTACGAGCAGTACTTC. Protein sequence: CASILSGGVYEQYF.

The CDR3 sequence: CASSQIGRGADTQYF. The CDR3 DNA is TGTGCCAGCAGCCAAATCGGCAGGGGTGCAGATACGCAGTATTTT. This chain links TRBV14 with TRBJ2-3; possibly TRBD1 for D (6 bases). Germline CDR1 and CDR2: SGHDN and FVKESK. Trimming shortened V by 2 bases and J by 4 bases, and 13 bases separated the two germline ends. CDR3 length: 15 amino acids.

This chain's CDR3 is CASSTRTYNSPLHF. As DNA, the CDR3 is TGTGCCAGCAGCACCAGGACCTATAATTCACCCCTCCACTTT. The rearrangement uses TRBV2 and TRBJ1-6; no clear D. The germline V gene encodes CDR1 SNHLY and CDR2 FYNNEI. This CDR3 has 14 residues. The V end lost 6 bases, the J end lost 2 bases, and 8 bases lay between the germline ends.

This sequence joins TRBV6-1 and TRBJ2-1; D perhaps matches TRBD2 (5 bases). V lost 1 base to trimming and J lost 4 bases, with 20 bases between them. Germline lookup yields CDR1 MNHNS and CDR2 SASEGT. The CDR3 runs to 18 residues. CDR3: CASSEGRFATNPYNEQFF. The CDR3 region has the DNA TGTGCCAGCAGTGAAGGGCGGTTCGCGACTAACCCATACAATGAGCAGTTCTTC.

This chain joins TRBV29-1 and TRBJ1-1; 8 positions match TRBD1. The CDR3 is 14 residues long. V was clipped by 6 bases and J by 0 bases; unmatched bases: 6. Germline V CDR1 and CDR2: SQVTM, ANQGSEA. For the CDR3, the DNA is TGCAGCGTCCTCGGGACAGGCATGAACACTGAAGCTTTCTTT. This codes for CSVLGTGMNTEAFF.

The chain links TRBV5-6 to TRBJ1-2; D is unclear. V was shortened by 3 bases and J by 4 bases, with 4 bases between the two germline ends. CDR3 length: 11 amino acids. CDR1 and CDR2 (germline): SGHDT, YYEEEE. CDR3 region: CASSSLYGYTF. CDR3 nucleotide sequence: TGTGCCAGCAGCTCACTCTATGGCTACACCTTC.